This TCR beta chain is drawn from a study of STAT5B mutations in CD4+ large granular lymphocyte leukemia. Assay used: immunoSEQ multiplex PCR; TCRdb lists only in-frame clones, some missing. The sample holds approximately 31,000 clones, about three quarters seen once. This CDR3 has 14 residues. Trimming removed 2 bases from V and 8 bases from J; junction bases left unmatched: 7. Germline CDR1 ENHRY, CDR2 SYGVKD. This chain links TRBV10-3 with TRBJ1-2; 8 bases align to TRBD1. The sequencing sample was made of CD4+ T cells from blood buffy coats. The receptor's source is a human donor in good health. CDR3 region: CAISEGQGSGGYTF. The CDR3 DNA is TGTGCCATCAGTGAGGGACAGGGATCTGGGGGCTACACCTTC.